This passage covers 5 T cell receptor beta chains from one sample sequenced in a study of blood T cell repertoires in COVID-19. Here immunoSEQ multiplex PCR was the method, and the copy in TCRdb shows in-frame clones only, minus some. This table holds just over 300,000 clones, roughly nine tenths found once. The specimen was peripheral blood. All receptors derive from a woman in her 30s with COVID-19, enrolled during active disease.

The chain has TRBV2 and TRBJ1-6, with D perhaps TRBD1 (5 bases). Trimming removed 1 base from V and 10 bases from J, with 17 bases in between. Per germline, CDR1 SNHLY and CDR2 FYNNEI. The length of the CDR3 is 16 residues. The CDR3 bases are TGTGCCAGCAGTGAAGACGAAGGGGTTTTAGGATCACCCCTCCACTTT. Its protein is CASSEDEGVLGSPLHF.

The rearrangement uses TRBV21-1 and TRBJ2-7; the table's D call, TRBD1, was not checked against the DNA. TRBV21-1 corresponds to a pseudogene. This CDR3 is 15 amino acids long. As DNA, the CDR3 is TGTGCCAGCAGCAAAGAGGGGCAGCTAACCTACGAGCAGTACGTC. This codes for CASSKEGQLTYEQYV.

The V call is TRBV5-1, the J call TRBJ1-3; D is unclear. CDR1 SGHRS and CDR2 YFSETQ come from the germline V gene. V lost 2 bases to trimming and J lost 9 bases, with 15 bases between them. CDR3 length: 14 residues. The CDR3 DNA follows: TGCGCCAGCAGCTTCGAGGCCGTGAGTAGCACCATATATTTT. Translation: CASSFEAVSSTIYF.

This sequence joins TRBV3-1 (or the pseudogene TRBV3-2) and TRBJ2-7; D remains ambiguous. Germline CDR1 and CDR2: LGHDT and YNNKEL (reference sequence). V dropped 1 base and J dropped 3 bases, with 4 bases sitting between them. The CDR3 extends over 12 amino acids. DNA for the CDR3: TGTGCCAGCAGCCAAGTACACTACGAGCAGTACTTC. Translated: CASSQVHYEQYF.

The V and J genes are TRBV9 and TRBJ2-7, with 7 bases identical to TRBD1. After removal of 2 bases from V and 1 base from J, the junction contained 3 bases not matched to a gene. The CDR3 sequence is 14 residues long. Germline CDR1 is SGDLS and CDR2 is YYNGEE. The CDR3 region is CASSVGTASYEQYF. In DNA, the CDR3 is TGTGCCAGCAGCGTCGGGACAGCATCCTACGAGCAGTACTTC.